The 16 T cell receptor beta chains reported below all come from one sample, sequenced in a study of cytomegalovirus exposure and HLA in healthy donors. 60 Vbeta and 13 Jbeta primers were used in PCR. The repertoire was sequenced with immunoSEQ multiplex PCR; TCRdb's copy has only in-frame clones and lacks some. Among about 37,000 clones listed, around 69% were seen once. The material sequenced was PBMCs. The receptors stem from a man aged 30 to 39 in good health and CMV-seronegative.

This chain links TRBV6-1 with TRBJ2-7, with a possible D match to TRBD1 (6 bases). The V gene's germline CDR1 is MNHNS and CDR2 SASEGT. The CDR3 extends over 13 amino acids. Deletions cut 6 bases from V and 2 bases from J, with 11 bases between. CDR3 coding DNA: TGTGCCAGCAGGAAAGGACAGACCTACGAGCAGTACTTC. Translation gives CASRKGQTYEQYF.

The chain combines TRBV11-1 with TRBJ2-7; no clear D. Germline assignment: CDR1 SGHAT and CDR2 FQDESV (reference sequence). V was trimmed by 2 bases and J by 0 bases, leaving 8 bases between them. CDR3 size: 14 residues. CDR3 region: CASSLTTPSYEQYF. The CDR3 coding sequence is TGTGCCAGCAGCTTAACGACACCCTCCTACGAGCAGTACTTC.

V is TRBV6-6 and J is TRBJ1-1; D gene uncertain. CDR3 length equals 12 residues. The V and J ends lost 7 bases and 1 base respectively, with 7 bases between them. Germline CDR1 is MNHNY and CDR2 is SVGAGI (reference sequence). CDR3 residues: CASTHGNTEAFF. The CDR3 DNA reads TGTGCCAGCACCCACGGGAACACTGAAGCTTTCTTT.

The CDR3 sequence: CASSVVGGETQYF. The CDR3 DNA is TGTGCCAGCAGCGTAGTAGGAGGGGAGACCCAGTACTTC. The rearrangement uses TRBV9 and TRBJ2-5; a possible D gene is TRBD2 (6 bases). The CDR3 contains 13 residues. The V end was cut by 0 bases, the J end by 5 bases, with 8 bases between. Per the germline V gene, CDR1 is SGDLS and CDR2 is YYNGEE.

The rearrangement links TRBV5-1 to TRBJ2-2; no reliable D call. The CDR3 extends over 16 amino acids. The V gene's germline CDR1 is SGHRS and CDR2 YFSETQ. Trimming cost V 4 bases and J 3 bases, with 16 bases left between them. The CDR3 DNA follows: TGCGCCAGCAGCCCCCTGGGCCTATCTGACACCGGGGAGCTGTTTTTT. It codes for CASSPLGLSDTGELFF. The full variable domain, completed using reference TRBV5-1 and TRBJ2-2, is KAGVTQTPRYLIKTRGQQVTLSCSPISGHRSVSWYQQTPGQGLQFLFEYFSETQRNKGNFPGRFSGRQFSNSRSEMNVSTLELGDSALYLCASSPLGLSDTGELFFGEGSRLTVL.

This chain connects TRBV4-1 to TRBJ2-1, with 13 bases lining up with TRBD2. Germline values: CDR1 MGHRA, CDR2 YSYEKL. Trimming at V came to 4 bases and at J to 3 bases, leaving 3 bases not matched to a gene. This CDR3 spans 16 amino acids. For the CDR3, the DNA is TGCGCCAGCAGCCCCCGGACTAGCGGGAGCTACAATGAGCAGTTCTTC. Translating gives CASSPRTSGSYNEQFF.

This clone was detected a few times. The chain employs TRBV6-1 and TRBJ1-3; D is unclear. The CDR3 length is 15 residues. Per germline, CDR1 MNHNS and CDR2 SASEGT. Trimming took off 3 bases at V and 5 bases at J, with 14 bases between the two ends. The CDR3 nucleotides are TGTGCCAGCAGTGATTCGGTCGTCGGTAGAAACACCATATATTTT. As protein: CASSDSVVGRNTIYF.

The V gene is TRBV5-1, the J gene TRBJ2-5; 8 bases line up with TRBD1. This CDR3 contains 14 residues. The germline V gene encodes CDR1 SGHRS and CDR2 YFSETQ. With V trimmed by 4 bases and J by 11 bases, 13 bases remained unmatched. This chain's CDR3 is CASSPGQGTEEQYF. CDR3 nucleotides: TGCGCCAGCAGCCCCGGACAGGGAACTGAGGAGCAGTACTTC. The whole variable domain, filled in from reference TRBV5-1 and TRBJ2-5, reads KAGVTQTPRYLIKTRGQQVTLSCSPISGHRSVSWYQQTPGQGLQFLFEYFSETQRNKGNFPGRFSGRQFSNSRSEMNVSTLELGDSALYLCASSPGQGTEEQYFGPGTRLLVL.

The V call is TRBV6-1, the J call TRBJ1-4; TRBD1 matches 8 bases. CDR3 size: 15 residues. In germline, CDR1 is MNHNS, CDR2 SASEGT. Trimming cost V 5 bases and J 0 bases; bases outside gene matches: 2. The CDR3 nucleotides are TGTGCCAGCAGTCAGGACAGGGCAACTAATGAAAAACTGTTTTTT. Its protein product is CASSQDRATNEKLFF.

This chain connects TRBV6-5 to TRBJ2-7, with D perhaps TRBD1 (6 bases). This CDR3 contains 14 residues. Germline CDR1 and CDR2: MNHEY and SVGAGI. Trimming took off 9 bases at V and 2 bases at J, with 17 bases between the two ends. The CDR3 nucleotides are TGTGCCAGTTGTAAGGAGAAGGGGGCCTACGAGCAGTACTTC. Its translation is CASCKEKGAYEQYF.

This clone was seen just once. The chain links TRBV28 to TRBJ2-3; 10 nucleotides agree with TRBD2. V trimming: 1 base; J trimming: 3 bases; junction bases outside the gene matches: 10. This CDR3 spans 18 amino acids. The germline CDR1 and CDR2 sequences are MDHEN and SYDVKM. CDR3 region: CASSLSSLAGVKTDTQYF. Here the CDR3 DNA reads TGTGCCAGCAGTTTATCGTCCCTAGCGGGAGTTAAAACAGATACGCAGTATTTT.

The rearrangement links TRBV5-1 to TRBJ1-2; 12 nucleotides agree with TRBD1. The CDR3 spans 15 residues. CDR1 is SGHRS, CDR2 YFSETQ, per germline. Trimming at V came to 4 bases and at J to 4 bases, leaving 5 bases not matched to a gene. The CDR3, as DNA: TGCGCCAGCAGCGGGACAGGGGGCGTTAGCTATGGCTACACCTTC. Translation gives CASSGTGGVSYGYTF.

This sequence joins TRBV2 and TRBJ1-1, with a possible D match to TRBD1 (5 bases). CDR1 is SNHLY, CDR2 FYNNEI, per germline. V was clipped by 7 bases and J by 11 bases, with 14 bases between them. The CDR3 has 11 amino acids. For the CDR3, the DNA is TGTGCCAGCACTTTCCAGGGTCTGGCTTTCTTT. This sequence encodes CASTFQGLAFF.

The chain recombines TRBV5-1 with TRBJ2-2; D is undetermined. The length of the CDR3 is 15 residues. Germline assignment: CDR1 SGHRS and CDR2 YFSETQ. Trimming took 2 bases from V and 6 from J, leaving 14 bases between them. CDR3 sequence reads: CASSFLSSPAGELFF. The CDR3 coding sequence is TGCGCCAGCAGCTTCTTATCTAGTCCCGCCGGGGAGCTGTTTTTT.

The J gene is TRBJ1-5, the V gene TRBV19; D possibly corresponds to TRBD1 (5 bases). Germline-derived CDR1 and CDR2 are LNHDA and SQIVND (reference sequence). The CDR3 contains 15 residues. V gave up 1 base and J gave up 2 bases, with 9 bases separating them. The CDR3 coding sequence is TGTGCCAGTAGTATAGGAGGCAGGGGCAATCAGCCCCAGCATTTT. Its protein is CASSIGGRGNQPQHF.

In its sample, this clone was seen a few times. The V gene is TRBV25-1, the J gene TRBJ2-2; 9 bases map to TRBD1. Germline V gene lookup returns CDR1 MGHDK and CDR2 SYGVNS. This CDR3 has 14 residues. CDR3 region: CASGQGIISGELFF. The DNA of the CDR3 is TGTGCGAGCGGACAGGGGATTATATCCGGGGAGCTGTTTTTT.